Below are 5 T cell receptor beta chains sequenced from a single sample in a study of regulatory T cells in long-lasting Graves disease. Time point defined: newly diagnosed GD, antithyroid drugs for less than 3 months. The authors made the TCR library using RNA they extracted from PBMCs. Sequencing libraries for TCR beta were prepared with iRepertoire HTBI primers and Arm-PCR of CDR3 regions. TCRdb independently ran MiXCR on the multiplex PCR reads; one entry per CDR3 protein. The data show roughly 440,000 distinct CDR3 sequences, roughly 15% seen once. The sample was also linked to a second study, of T cells in Graves' hyperthyroidism and ophthalmopathy.

Sequenced here: peripheral blood mononuclear cells (PBMCs), sampled at new diagnosis, from a patient treated with antithyroid drugs. Source of these receptors: a young woman with Graves disease.

This clonotype was observed many times. The J gene is TRBJ2-3, the V gene TRBV29-1, with TRBD2 matching 7 bases. With V trimmed by 4 bases and J by 0 bases, 7 bases remained unmatched. This CDR3 spans 15 amino acids. CDR1 and CDR2 (germline): SQVTM, ANQGSEA. The CDR3 nucleotides read TGCAGCGTTGGGTTACTAGCGACTAGCACAGATACGCAGTATTTT. Encoded protein: CSVGLLATSTDTQYF.

This clonotype appeared many times. The chain couples TRBV6-1 to TRBJ2-5; TRBD1 might be the D (5 bases). V lost 8 bases, J lost 1 base, and 17 bases lay in between. Per germline, CDR1 MNHNS and CDR2 SASEGT. This CDR3 comprises 15 residues. This chain's CDR3 is CASARQGRGQETQYF. DNA for the CDR3: TGTGCCAGCGCTCGGCAGGGAAGGGGCCAAGAGACCCAGTACTTC.

This clonotype was recorded many times. The J gene is TRBJ2-3, the V gene TRBV5-1; D possibly corresponds to TRBD1 (6 bases). CDR1 is SGHRS, CDR2 YFSETQ, per germline. Trimming cost V 4 bases and J 2 bases, with 14 bases left between them. The CDR3 spans 15 residues. This CDR3 reads CASSETGTLTDTQYF. The CDR3 DNA reads as TGCGCCAGCAGCGAAACAGGGACCCTCACAGATACGCAGTATTTT.

This chain uses TRBV7-9 with TRBJ2-4; D tentatively fits TRBD1 or TRBD2 (5 bases each). Germline V lookup: CDR1 SEHNR, CDR2 FQNEAQ (reference sequence). The CDR3 runs to 15 residues. V was pared by 1 base and J by 5 bases, with 12 bases between. CDR3: CASSLVPPGQNIQYF. The DNA for the CDR3 is TGTGCCAGCAGCTTAGTCCCTCCGGGGCAAAACATTCAGTACTTC. Looking up the rest from reference TRBV7-9 and TRBJ2-4 gives the full variable domain: DTGVSQNPRHKITKRGQNVTFRCDPISEHNRLYWYRQTLGQGPEFLTYFQNEAQLEKSRLLSDRFSAERPKGSFSTLEIQRTEQGDSAMYLCASSLVPPGQNIQYFGAGTRLSVL.

This clonotype appeared many times. The chain uses TRBV20-1 and TRBJ2-4, with 8 positions matching TRBD2. Losses at the gene ends were 5 bases for V and 8 bases for J; bases not matched to a gene: 20. Germline lookup yields CDR1 DFQATT and CDR2 SNEGSKA (reference sequence). The CDR3 contains 17 residues. Here the CDR3 reads CSAGDGRGGRINYIQYF. CDR3 nucleotides: TGCAGTGCTGGGGATGGTCGAGGCGGGAGGATTAATTACATTCAGTACTTC.